A single sample is the source of the 9 T cell receptor beta chains below, sequenced in a study of Graves' ophthalmopathy and Graves' hyperthyroidism (dated by TCRdb to between 2018 and 2020). Instrument used: Illumina HiSeq 2000. For repertoire sequencing, the TCR beta CDR3 regions were amplified from RNA transcripts. A first-round RT-PCR used HTBI primers with the Qiagen OneStep RT-PCR kit, followed by a second-round multiplex PCR, size selection and purification. The public sequencing data were trimmed at Q25 with fastp and processed into clonotypes with MiXCR by TCRdb, which kept only in-frame beta chains. Every CDR3 protein is listed once, alongside the most common genes and DNA of its rows. The sample table shows 660,000 or so distinct CDR3 sequences, and just over 40% are seen once. The biggest ten clones account for over 2.5% of the sample. The specimen was peripheral blood. All receptors come from an adult man with Graves' ophthalmopathy.

This chain links TRBV2 with TRBJ1-2; 7 bases line up with TRBD1. Germline V gene sequence: CDR1 SNHLY, CDR2 FYNNEI. J lost 6 bases, V lost 10 bases, and 8 bases had no gene match. The CDR3 totals 12 residues. Here the CDR3 reads CAIRGGENGYTF. The CDR3 bases are TGTGCCATCCGAGGGGGCGAAAATGGCTACACCTTC.

The V and J genes are TRBV20-1 and TRBJ2-5; the D is unclear. The CDR3 consists of 8 residues. Germline lookup yields CDR1 DFQATT and CDR2 SNEGSKA (reference sequence). Deletions cut 3 bases from V and 10 bases from J, with 3 bases between. The CDR3 DNA follows: TGCAGTGCTAGTCTCCAGTACTTC. This encodes CSASLQYF.

The chain employs TRBV29-1 and TRBJ1-5, with a weak D call TRBD1 (6 bases). This CDR3 contains 13 residues. Germline CDR1 SQVTM, CDR2 ANQGSEA. The V and J ends lost 6 bases and 4 bases respectively, with 13 bases between them. This CDR3 is CSVMTGENQPQHF. Written as DNA, the CDR3 is TGCAGCGTGATGACAGGCGAAAATCAGCCCCAGCATTTT.

The chain's CDR3 is CSVESDRGEQYF. The CDR3 DNA sequence: TGCAGCGTTGAATCAGACAGGGGGGAGCAGTACTTC. J is TRBJ2-7 and V is TRBV29-1, with 9 nucleotides matching TRBD1. V lost 2 bases, J lost 7 bases, and 3 bases stayed unmatched. CDR3 length: 12 residues. Germline V gene sequence: CDR1 SQVTM, CDR2 ANQGSEA.

This clonotype counts as medium-sized. The V call is TRBV29-1, the J call TRBJ1-2, with D possibly being TRBD1 (6 bases). Germline CDR1 is SQVTM and CDR2 is ANQGSEA. The CDR3 covers 13 residues. With 0 bases removed from V and 5 bases from J, the gap between germline ends came to 10 bases. In DNA, the CDR3 is TGCAGCGTTGAAGATCGTACAGGGTATGGCTACACCTTC. This encodes CSVEDRTGYGYTF.

This clonotype was seen once. This chain joins TRBV27 and TRBJ1-4, with D possibly TRBD1 on 5 matching bases. V was clipped by 4 bases and J by 6 bases, with 21 bases between them. The CDR3 has 17 residues. Germline loops: CDR1 MNHEY, CDR2 SMNVEV (reference sequence). CDR3 sequence reads: CASSSTRGGTVHEKLFF. CDR3 nucleotide sequence: TGTGCCAGCAGTTCAACCCGGGGCGGGACGGTTCATGAAAAACTGTTTTTT.

This clonotype has at least ten counts. This CDR3 is CASSSGTPPDGYTF. As DNA, the CDR3 is TGTGCCAGCAGCTCCGGGACACCGCCCGATGGCTACACCTTC. The genes are TRBV11-3 and TRBJ1-2, with a possible D match to TRBD1 (6 bases). The V and J ends lost 4 bases and 6 bases respectively, with 15 bases between them. There are 14 residues in the CDR3. Germline lookup yields CDR1 SGHNT and CDR2 YENEEA.

The gene calls are TRBV5-1 and TRBJ1-4; no firm D call. V was pared by 4 bases and J by 4 bases, with 14 bases between. From germline, CDR1 is SGHRS and CDR2 YFSETQ. The CDR3 covers 15 residues. CDR3 loop: CASSPRPSVNEKLFF. The CDR3 DNA is TGCGCCAGCAGCCCCCGCCCCAGCGTTAATGAAAAACTGTTTTTT.

This chain joins TRBV10-3 and TRBJ2-3; TRBD2 matches at 7 bases. Germline CDR1 reads ENHRY; CDR2 reads SYGVKD. This CDR3 has 15 residues. J lost 4 bases, V lost 2 bases, and 6 bases had no gene match. CDR3 in DNA: TGTGCCATCAGTGAGAGGGGCGGGAGATCAGATACGCAGTATTTT. Residues: CAISERGGRSDTQYF.